What follows are 8 T cell receptor beta chains derived from one specimen sequenced in a study of cytomegalovirus exposure and HLA in healthy donors. A multiplex PCR was run with 60 Vbeta primers and 13 Jbeta primers. Using immunoSEQ multiplex PCR, the repertoire was profiled, and TCRdb retains in-frame clones only, with some absent. The data hold hundreds of thousands of clones, with over 80% observed a single time. What was sequenced was PBMCs. The receptor set was obtained from a boy younger than 10 in good health and CMV-seronegative.

The chain links TRBV5-5 to TRBJ1-5; possible D gene TRBD1, 5 bases. V shed 4 bases and J shed 3 bases, with 11 bases lying between them. Per germline, CDR1 SGHKS and CDR2 YYEKEE (reference sequence). CDR3 size: 14 residues. DNA for the CDR3: TGTGCCAGCAGCAGGGAGGGGCACAATCAGCCCCAGCATTTT. This translates into CASSREGHNQPQHF.

The V gene is TRBV11-2, the J gene TRBJ2-7; 9 bases line up with TRBD1. V gave up 5 bases and J gave up 4 bases; unmatched junction bases: 6. This CDR3 is 14 amino acids long. Germline CDR1 reads SGHAT; CDR2 reads FQNNGV. The CDR3 protein is CASSIGQGWYEQYF. The CDR3 bases are TGTGCCAGCAGCATTGGACAGGGGTGGTACGAGCAGTACTTC. The full variable domain, completed using reference TRBV11-2 and TRBJ2-7, is EAGVAQSPRYKIIEKRQSVAFWCNPISGHATLYWYQQILGQGPKLLIQFQNNGVVDDSQLPKDRFSAERLKGVDSTLKIQPAKLEDSAVYLCASSIGQGWYEQYFGPGTRLTVT.

The chain recombines TRBV6-1 with TRBJ2-7; 9 bases align to TRBD1. Trimming took 6 bases from V and 3 from J; bases not matched to a gene: 6. The CDR3 totals 14 residues. Germline V gene sequence: CDR1 MNHNS, CDR2 SASEGT. The CDR3 spells CASRGTGNSYEQYF. The DNA for the CDR3 is TGTGCCAGCAGAGGGACAGGGAACAGCTACGAGCAGTACTTC.

This chain links TRBV4-2 with TRBJ1-1; the D gene is possibly TRBD1 (6 bases). CDR1 and CDR2 from the germline V gene are LGHNA and YNFKEQ. Trimming left V 4 bases short and J 1 base short, with 16 bases between. The CDR3 consists of 16 residues. The chain's CDR3 is CASSPTGTLKNTEAFF. CDR3 coding DNA: TGTGCCAGCAGCCCCACCGGGACACTAAAGAACACTGAAGCTTTCTTT.

CDR3: CASSLAVGGGTDTQYF. In nucleotides, the CDR3 is TGTGCCAGCAGCTTGGCCGTAGGGGGGGGGACAGATACGCAGTATTTT. The V and J genes are TRBV5-6 and TRBJ2-3; maybe TRBD2 (7 bases). Germline V gene data show CDR1 as SGHDT and CDR2 as YYEEEE. Trimming took 0 bases from V and 3 from J, leaving 14 bases between them. This CDR3 is built from 16 residues.

V and J are TRBV7-6 and TRBJ2-1, with 7 bases aligning to TRBD2. Germline CDR1 SGHVS, CDR2 FNYEAQ. This CDR3 has 15 residues. The V and J ends lost 2 bases and 3 bases, in that order; junction bases with no gene match: 4. CDR3 DNA sequence: TGTGCCAGCAGCTTAACCAGCGGGAACTACAATGAGCAGTTCTTC. This sequence encodes CASSLTSGNYNEQFF.

This chain connects TRBV23-1 to TRBJ1-2; 10 nucleotides match TRBD1. TRBV23-1 is identified as an open reading frame with a role that is uncertain. The trim removed 3 bases at V and 4 bases at J, leaving 8 bases unmatched. The CDR3 loop spans 16 amino acids. The CDR3 DNA reads as TGCGCCAGCAGTCAGGGACAGGGGCCTTCATCCTATGGCTACACCTTC. It is translated as CASSQGQGPSSYGYTF.

The chain uses TRBV15 and TRBJ2-3; 9 bases line up with TRBD2. Germline CDR1 reads LNHNV; CDR2 reads YYDKDF (reference sequence). The CDR3 is made up of 17 amino acids. V was pared by 5 bases and J by 2 bases, with 11 bases of the junction left unmatched. The CDR3 DNA sequence: TGTGCCACCAGCGTTACAAGATTAGCGGGAGACACAGATACGCAGTATTTT. Its protein product is CATSVTRLAGDTDTQYF.